Listed below are T cell receptor beta chains from one sample, sequenced in a study of response to subunit inactivated influenza vaccine. TCRdb re-called the RT-PCR reads through MiXCR, storing one row per CDR3 protein. The sample holds 560,000 or so distinct CDR3 sequences; under 9% are singletons and the top ten take about an eighth. This material consisted of PBMCs from blood, taken around 25 months after vaccination. These receptors all stem from a man between 50 and 69 years old who received an inactivated influenza vaccine. The CDR3 runs from the conserved cysteine through the conserved F or W. The D gene is left open where the match is weak. Clone size is given for some rows only: seen once, a few or many times, or a class if the clone is expanded.

>17|TRBJ2-5|few|TRBV20-1|TRBD2
TGCAGTGCTACGAGTCTAGCGGGGGGTCCAACCAAAGAGACCCAGTACTTC
CSATSLAGGPTKETQYF
>14|TRBJ1-2|many|TRBV9|NA
TGTGCCAGCAGCGTAGGGAGGGGGAACTATGGCTACACCTTC
CASSVGRGNYGYTF
>17|TRBJ2-3|NA|TRBV13|TRBD2
TGTGCCAGCAGCTTATGGTCGACTAGCGGGGTTCCAGATACGCAGTATTTT
CASSLWSTSGVPDTQYF
>15|TRBJ2-3|many|TRBV5-6|NA
TGTGCCAGCAGCCAGATACAGGGATGGACAGATACGCAGTATTTT
CASSQIQGWTDTQYF
>17|TRBJ2-4|NA|TRBV5-5|TRBD1
TGTGCCAGCAGCCCCGGGACAGGGTTTCGCCTGGGAAGCATTCAGTACTTC
CASSPGTGFRLGSIQYF
>13|TRBJ2-3|many|TRBV5-1|NA
TGCGCCAGCAAAGGTACTCCGTCAGATACGCAGTATTTT
CASKGTPSDTQYF
>14|TRBJ2-2|NA|TRBV19|NA
TGTGCCAGTAGTACCGGGATCGACACCGGGGAGCTGTTTTTT
CASSTGIDTGELFF
>15|TRBJ2-7|many|TRBV5-6|NA
TGTGCCAGCAGCCCAGTCGGACAGAGCTCCTACGAGCAGTACTTC
CASSPVGQSSYEQYF
>15|TRBJ1-2|NA|TRBV20-1|NA
TGCAGTGCTAGTCGAGGGGAGTACGTTGGGTTTGGCTACACCTTC
CSASRGEYVGFGYTF
>12|TRBJ2-1|few|TRBV5-6|NA
TGTGCCAGCAGCTTGATAAAACGAGAGCAGTTCTTC
CASSLIKREQFF
>16|TRBJ2-3|many|TRBV18|TRBD2
TGTGCCAGCTCACCACCACCGGGAGGGCCCACAGATACGCAGTATTTT
CASSPPPGGPTDTQYF
>17|TRBJ2-1|many|TRBV24-1|TRBD1
TGTGCCACCAGTGATCTCCCAGGACAGGGGGCCAACAATGAGCAGTTCTTC
CATSDLPGQGANNEQFF
>14|TRBJ2-1|NA|TRBV9|TRBD2
TGTGCCAGCAGCGTAGATGTGATGGCGGGAGCGCAGTTCTTC
CASSVDVMAGAQFF
>14|TRBJ2-3|NA|TRBV5-1|TRBD2
TGCGCCAGCAACGAGCGGGGGGGTACGGATACGCAGTATTTT
CASNERGGTDTQYF
>14|TRBJ2-3|many|TRBV4-3|NA
TGCGCCAGCAGCCAAGGCCCGATAACAGATACGCAGTATTTT
CASSQGPITDTQYF
>15|TRBJ2-7|NA|TRBV20-1|NA
TGCAGTGCTAGAGATCTGGCGGGGAGCTCCTACGAGCAGTACTTC
CSARDLAGSSYEQYF
>15|TRBJ1-1|few|TRBV12-3/TRBV12-4|NA
TGTGCCAGCTGCCCACAGGGTAGGGGGAACACTGAAGCTTTCTTT
CASCPQGRGNTEAFF
>15|TRBJ2-2|many|TRBV7-2|NA
TGTGCCAGCAGCAAATCCGGGATAAAAAGCGGGGAGCTGTTTTTT
CASSKSGIKSGELFF
>15|TRBJ2-1|few|TRBV7-6|TRBD1
TGTGCCAGCAGCTTGGCCGGGACAGGGAGCGATGAGCAGTTCTTC
CASSLAGTGSDEQFF
>15|TRBJ2-1|NA|TRBV12-3/TRBV12-4|NA
TGTGCCAGCAGCCGAACTATTAAACAGAACAATGAGCAGTTCTTC
CASSRTIKQNNEQFF
>15|TRBJ2-1|few|TRBV6-1|TRBD1
TGTGCCAGCAGCCAAACTATAACAGGGGGCCATGAGCAGTTCTTC
CASSQTITGGHEQFF
>15|TRBJ2-7|many|TRBV20-1|NA
TGCAGTGCTAGAGATCGGGGTTCAGGGTCCTACGAGCAGTACTTC
CSARDRGSGSYEQYF
>16|TRBJ1-5|NA|TRBV18|NA
TGTGCCAGCTCACGACTCCGGGACGAAAGTAATCAGCCCCAGCATTTT
CASSRLRDESNQPQHF
>13|TRBJ2-5|few|TRBV10-2|TRBD1
TGCGCCAGCAAAAAAGGGGGCGAGGAGACCCAGTACTTC
CASKKGGEETQYF
>19|TRBJ2-1|many|TRBV14|TRBD1
TGTGCCAGCAGCCAAGAGGGGACAGTGCGGACCCATACCTACAATGAGCAGTTCTTC
CASSQEGTVRTHTYNEQFF
>19|TRBJ2-2|few|TRBV6-1|TRBD2
TGTGCCAGCAGTGAAGCCCCCGGACTAGCGGGGTTTAGGGCCGGGGAGCTGTTTTTT
CASSEAPGLAGFRAGELFF
>15|TRBJ1-5|NA|TRBV7-8|TRBD1
TGTGCCAGCAGCTTTAGGGGGACAGGGAGTCAGCCCCAGCATTTT
CASSFRGTGSQPQHF
>16|TRBJ2-7|many|TRBV4-1|NA
TGCGCCAGCAGCCCACGACCGGCAGGGAAGAGTTACGAGCAGTACTTC
CASSPRPAGKSYEQYF
>17|TRBJ2-7|many|TRBV28|NA
TGTGCCAGCAGTTCCTACCGACAGCGCTATAACGTGGACGAGCAGTACTTC
CASSSYRQRYNVDEQYF
>14|TRBJ1-6|few|TRBV12-3/TRBV12-4|TRBD1
TGTGCCAGCAGGAGACAGGGAGCTAATTCACCCCTCCACTTT
CASRRQGANSPLHF
>11|TRBJ2-7|many|TRBV12-3/TRBV12-4|NA
TGTGCCAGCAGTTCAGGGTCCGAGCAGTACTTC
CASSSGSEQYF
>16|TRBJ2-1|few|TRBV28|NA
TGTGCCAGCAGTCCCTGGGACCTTCGGCAGCACAATGAGCAGTTCTTC
CASSPWDLRQHNEQFF
>16|TRBJ1-5|many|TRBV20-1|NA
TGCAGTGCTAGCCCCATGCTCCCCTCTAGCAATCAGCCCCAGCATTTT
CSASPMLPSSNQPQHF
>15|TRBJ2-4|many|TRBV29-1|NA
TGCAGCGTTGCTTTTATTTTGGGGCGCAACAACATTCAGTACTTC
CSVAFILGRNNIQYF
>14|TRBJ1-1|many|TRBV10-3|TRBD1
TGTGCCATCAGCGGACAGGATATGAACACTGAAGCTTTCTTT
CAISGQDMNTEAFF
>13|TRBJ1-1|NA|TRBV6-5|NA
TGTGCCAGCAGTTACATCGTGAACACTGAAGCTTTCTTT
CASSYIVNTEAFF
>13|TRBJ1-6|few|TRBV10-2|NA
TGCGCCAGCGCGGGACAAGTTAATTCACCCCTCCACTTT
CASAGQVNSPLHF
>13|TRBJ2-2|few|TRBV11-2|NA
TGTGCCAGCAGCTTAGTTTTTAAGGGGGAGCTGTTTTTT
CASSLVFKGELFF
>14|TRBJ2-5|NA|TRBV5-1|NA
TGCGCCAGCAGCTCTGGGATAGGCGACGAGACCCAGTGCTTC
CASSSGIGDETQCF
>14|TRBJ2-7|few|TRBV5-1|NA
TGCGCCAGCAGCTTGGAAGGCGGCTTCTACGAGCAGTACTTC
CASSLEGGFYEQYF
>17|TRBJ2-1|few|TRBV20-1|NA
TGCAGTGCTAGAGATCCCGCCGGGACCGATACCTACAATGAGCAGTTCTTC
CSARDPAGTDTYNEQFF
>15|TRBJ2-7|few|TRBV5-1|NA
TGCGCCAGCAGCGCCGGCGGGGTTGGGGCGTACGAGCAGTACTTC
CASSAGGVGAYEQYF
>16|TRBJ2-7|NA|TRBV14|TRBD2
TGTGCCAGCAGCCAAGTAGGACTAGCGGGATACTACGAGCAGTACTTC
CASSQVGLAGYYEQYF
>15|TRBJ2-5|many|TRBV20-1|TRBD2
TGCAGTGCTGGCTTGCACGGGGGGGCCGTAGAGACCCAGTACTTC
CSAGLHGGAVETQYF
>12|TRBJ2-7|NA|TRBV10-3|TRBD2
TGTGCCACTTCTGGCGGGAGCCACGAGCAGTACTTC
CATSGGSHEQYF
>18|TRBJ2-5|few|TRBV20-1|NA
TGCAGTGCTAAAAAACCGAATAGTGGGGGAATGCTTCAAGAGACCCAGTACTTC
CSAKKPNSGGMLQETQYF
>15|TRBJ2-4|few|TRBV15|NA
TGTGCCATCAGCAGAGAACTCACCCCAGGGGACATTCAGTACTTC
CAISRELTPGDIQYF
>14|TRBJ2-7|few|TRBV20-1|TRBD1
TGCAGTGCTAGAAAGGCCGACAGGGGAGGCGAGCAGTACTTC
CSARKADRGGEQYF
>12|TRBJ1-4|few|TRBV12-3/TRBV12-4|NA
TGTGCCAGCAGTTTGGCACGGGAAAAACTGTTTTTT
CASSLAREKLFF
>15|TRBJ1-5|NA|TRBV10-3|TRBD1
TGTGCCATCAGCACGGGACAGGGAAAGAATCAGCCCCAGCATTTT
CAISTGQGKNQPQHF
>13|TRBJ2-5|many|TRBV9|NA
TGTGCCAGCAGCGTAGCGCCTACGCGGACCCAGTACTTC
CASSVAPTRTQYF
>14|TRBJ2-7|NA|TRBV5-6|TRBD2
TGTGCCAGCAGCACTAGCGGGAGCAGCTTCGAGCAGTACTTC
CASSTSGSSFEQYF
>15|TRBJ1-2|few|TRBV18|NA
TGTGCCAGCTCACCTCAACAGGGCCGAAACTATGGCTACACCTTC
CASSPQQGRNYGYTF
>13|TRBJ1-5|many|TRBV5-1|NA
TGCGCCAGCAGCCCGTACGTCAATCAGCCCCAGCATTTT
CASSPYVNQPQHF
>14|TRBJ2-3|NA|TRBV13|NA
TGTGCCAGCAGTAGGGGAGCGGAAGTAGATACGCAGTATTTT
CASSRGAEVDTQYF
>11|TRBJ1-2|NA|TRBV20-1|NA
TGCAGTGCTTCCCCTTCTCGTGGCTACACCTTC
CSASPSRGYTF
>15|TRBJ2-7|many|TRBV4-3|NA
TGCGCCAGCAGCCAAGATTTAGGACTTCTCTACGAGCAGTACTTC
CASSQDLGLLYEQYF
>16|TRBJ2-2|few|TRBV5-6|NA
TGTGCCAGCAGCGATAACAGGGATTGGGGCACCGGGGAGCTGTTTTTT
CASSDNRDWGTGELFF
>19|TRBJ2-6|many|TRBV27|TRBD1
TGTGCCAGCAGAAAATCCGTTAGGACAGGGATATCTGGGGCCAACGTCCTGACTTTC
CASRKSVRTGISGANVLTF